This T cell receptor (beta chain) appears in the sequencing data of a study of cytomegalovirus exposure and HLA in healthy donors. Study-level results: Per published reports, the classifier diagnosed cytomegalovirus status with high specificity and sensitivity. Listed as cytomegalovirus-associated were 150 or so TCR beta chains.

Notes on this clone: Its target is not known.

Using immunoSEQ multiplex PCR, the repertoire was profiled, and TCRdb retains in-frame clones only, with some absent. This sample has about 200,000 clones, with roughly 88% found just once. CDR1 and CDR2 from the germline V gene are SGHRS and YFSETQ. CDR3 length: 14 amino acids. The V and J ends lost 4 bases and 4 bases, in that order; junction bases with no gene match: 7. The sequence was collected from a young woman in good health and CMV-seropositive. The chain recombines TRBV5-1 with TRBJ1-2; 7 bases fit TRBD1. Specimen: PBMCs. The CDR3 DNA sequence: TGCGCCAGCAGCCCGGACAGGTCGGTCTATGGCTACACCTTC. Translation gives CASSPDRSVYGYTF.